A selection of T cell receptor beta chains follows, all from one sample in a study of beta chain features in type 1 diabetes. Using immunoSEQ multiplex PCR, the repertoire was profiled, and TCRdb retains in-frame clones only, with some absent. The sample contains 50,000 or so clones, approximately 45% of which appear only once. The sequenced material came from Tregs from blood. The receptors here all came from a man aged 25 to 40 with type 1 diabetes. Both conserved end residues are part of each CDR3. The D gene is left open where the match is weak. Rows may omit the clone size; those that give it use once, few, many or a size class.

cdr3_nt: TGTGCCAGCTCTCCAGGACTAGCAGAAGAGACCCAGTACTTC
cdr3_aa: CASSPGLAEETQYF
clone_size: NA
j_call: TRBJ2-5
d_call: TRBD2
v_call: TRBV18

cdr3_nt: TGTGCCAGCAGCCCGGGAGTCGGAGAGACCCAGTACTTC
cdr3_aa: CASSPGVGETQYF
clone_size: NA
j_call: TRBJ2-5
d_call: NA
v_call: TRBV5-4

cdr3_nt: TGTGCCAGCAGTGTCACTAGCGGGAAGAGCACAGATACGCAGTATTTT
cdr3_aa: CASSVTSGKSTDTQYF
clone_size: NA
j_call: TRBJ2-3
d_call: TRBD2
v_call: TRBV6-1

cdr3_nt: TGCGCCAGCAGCCCCGTCGGGACAGCTAGCACAGATACGCAGTATTTT
cdr3_aa: CASSPVGTASTDTQYF
clone_size: few
j_call: TRBJ2-3
d_call: TRBD1
v_call: TRBV5-1

cdr3_nt: TGTGCCAGCAGTCCGGGACTAGTGCAGAAGACCCAGTACTTC
cdr3_aa: CASSPGLVQKTQYF
clone_size: NA
j_call: TRBJ2-5
d_call: TRBD2
v_call: TRBV27

cdr3_nt: TGCGCCAGCAGCTTGGATGGGACAGGGGATGAAAAACTGTTTTTT
cdr3_aa: CASSLDGTGDEKLFF
clone_size: few
j_call: TRBJ1-4
d_call: TRBD1
v_call: TRBV5-1

cdr3_nt: TGTGCCAGCAGCCAGACGTTGGGGAGGACTGAAGCTTTCTTT
cdr3_aa: CASSQTLGRTEAFF
clone_size: NA
j_call: TRBJ1-1
d_call: NA
v_call: TRBV7-2

cdr3_nt: TGTGCCAGCAGCCCATCCGGTGTCAGGATTAACACCGGGGAGCTGTTTTTT
cdr3_aa: CASSPSGVRINTGELFF
clone_size: NA
j_call: TRBJ2-2
d_call: NA
v_call: TRBV7-3

cdr3_nt: TGTGCCAGCTCAACTAGGGACAGGGGTATTGACGAGCAGTACTTC
cdr3_aa: CASSTRDRGIDEQYF
clone_size: once
j_call: TRBJ2-7
d_call: TRBD1
v_call: TRBV18

cdr3_nt: TGCGCCAGCAGCTTGGACACGTATCAAGAGACCCAGTACTTC
cdr3_aa: CASSLDTYQETQYF
clone_size: NA
j_call: TRBJ2-5
d_call: NA
v_call: TRBV5-1

cdr3_nt: TGTGCCAGCAGCACGGGACTCCTTAATGAGCAGTTCTTC
cdr3_aa: CASSTGLLNEQFF
clone_size: NA
j_call: TRBJ2-1
d_call: NA
v_call: TRBV7-2

cdr3_nt: TGTGCCACCAGCACCCGGACAGGGGATCAGCCCCAGCATTTT
cdr3_aa: CATSTRTGDQPQHF
clone_size: few
j_call: TRBJ1-5
d_call: TRBD1
v_call: TRBV15

cdr3_nt: TGTGCCAGCAGTTTATCGGGACAACCCTACGAGCAGTACTTC
cdr3_aa: CASSLSGQPYEQYF
clone_size: few
j_call: TRBJ2-7
d_call: NA
v_call: TRBV27

cdr3_nt: TGTGCCAGCAGTGGAGGGCGGAATCAGCCCCAGCATTTT
cdr3_aa: CASSGGRNQPQHF
clone_size: few
j_call: TRBJ1-5
d_call: NA
v_call: TRBV6-6

cdr3_nt: TGTGCCAGCAGTATCAACAGGGAGTATGGCTACACCTTC
cdr3_aa: CASSINREYGYTF
clone_size: once
j_call: TRBJ1-2
d_call: NA
v_call: TRBV28

cdr3_nt: TGTGCCAGCAGTTTTAGGGGATCGTCTGCAGATACGCAGTATTTT
cdr3_aa: CASSFRGSSADTQYF
clone_size: NA
j_call: TRBJ2-3
d_call: NA
v_call: TRBV28

cdr3_nt: TGTGCCAGTACAGGGGCCCCCAAAAACATTCAGTACTTC
cdr3_aa: CASTGAPKNIQYF
clone_size: few
j_call: TRBJ2-4
d_call: TRBD1
v_call: TRBV7-9

cdr3_nt: TGTGCCAGCAGCGTGGAAGGGGCCCAGTACTTC
cdr3_aa: CASSVEGAQYF
clone_size: few
j_call: TRBJ2-5
d_call: NA
v_call: TRBV7-9

cdr3_nt: TGTGCCAGCAGCGCCCTAGGGGGCTACACCGGGGAGCTGTTTTTT
cdr3_aa: CASSALGGYTGELFF
clone_size: NA
j_call: TRBJ2-2
d_call: TRBD1
v_call: TRBV7-9

cdr3_nt: TGTGCCAGCAGGATGACAGGGGCGAACACCGGGGAGCTGTTTTTT
cdr3_aa: CASRMTGANTGELFF
clone_size: NA
j_call: TRBJ2-2
d_call: TRBD1
v_call: TRBV7-2

cdr3_nt: TGTGCCTGGAGTGTACTTTTTCCGAACACCGGGGAGCTGTTTTTT
cdr3_aa: CAWSVLFPNTGELFF
clone_size: once
j_call: TRBJ2-2
d_call: NA
v_call: TRBV30

cdr3_nt: TGTGCCAGCAGCTTTTCCGACTTGGGGACCCAGTACTTC
cdr3_aa: CASSFSDLGTQYF
clone_size: NA
j_call: TRBJ2-5
d_call: NA
v_call: TRBV7-6

cdr3_nt: TGTGCCAGCTCTCAAGGACTAGCGGGAGCGGCCGATACGCAGTATTTT
cdr3_aa: CASSQGLAGAADTQYF
clone_size: few
j_call: TRBJ2-3
d_call: TRBD2
v_call: TRBV18

cdr3_nt: TGTGCCAGCAGCGTAGGGAGCTCCTACGAGCAGTACTTC
cdr3_aa: CASSVGSSYEQYF
clone_size: NA
j_call: TRBJ2-7
d_call: NA
v_call: TRBV9

cdr3_nt: TGTGCCAGCAGCTTTAGACAGAGTGAAGCTTTCTTT
cdr3_aa: CASSFRQSEAFF
clone_size: NA
j_call: TRBJ1-1
d_call: NA
v_call: TRBV7-2

cdr3_nt: TGCGCCAGCAGCACCGGACAGTACACCGGGGAGCTGTTTTTT
cdr3_aa: CASSTGQYTGELFF
clone_size: NA
j_call: TRBJ2-2
d_call: NA
v_call: TRBV5-1

cdr3_nt: TGTGCCATGGGACAGACGTACGAGCAGTACTTC
cdr3_aa: CAMGQTYEQYF
clone_size: NA
j_call: TRBJ2-7
d_call: TRBD1
v_call: TRBV7-9

cdr3_nt: TGCGCCAGCAGCTTTTCTCAGGGGGATGAAGCTTTCTTT
cdr3_aa: CASSFSQGDEAFF
clone_size: once
j_call: TRBJ1-1
d_call: TRBD1
v_call: TRBV5-1